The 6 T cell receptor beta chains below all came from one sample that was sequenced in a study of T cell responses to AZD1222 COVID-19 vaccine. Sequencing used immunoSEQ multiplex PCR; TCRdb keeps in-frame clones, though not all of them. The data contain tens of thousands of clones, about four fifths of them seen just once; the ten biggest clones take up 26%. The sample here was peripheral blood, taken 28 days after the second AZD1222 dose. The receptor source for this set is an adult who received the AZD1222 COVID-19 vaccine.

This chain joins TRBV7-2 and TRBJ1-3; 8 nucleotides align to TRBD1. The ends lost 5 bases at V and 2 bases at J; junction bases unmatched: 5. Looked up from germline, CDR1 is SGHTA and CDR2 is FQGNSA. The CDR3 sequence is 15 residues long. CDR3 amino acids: CASSRDRGTGNTIYF. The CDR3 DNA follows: TGTGCCAGCAGCCGCGACAGGGGAACTGGAAACACCATATATTTT.

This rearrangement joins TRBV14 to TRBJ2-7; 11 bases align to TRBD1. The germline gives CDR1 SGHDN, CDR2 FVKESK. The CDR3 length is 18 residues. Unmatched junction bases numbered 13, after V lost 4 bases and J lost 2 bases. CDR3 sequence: CASSPLALGTGGPYEQYF. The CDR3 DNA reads TGTGCCAGCAGCCCCCTCGCATTGGGGACAGGGGGTCCCTACGAGCAGTACTTC.

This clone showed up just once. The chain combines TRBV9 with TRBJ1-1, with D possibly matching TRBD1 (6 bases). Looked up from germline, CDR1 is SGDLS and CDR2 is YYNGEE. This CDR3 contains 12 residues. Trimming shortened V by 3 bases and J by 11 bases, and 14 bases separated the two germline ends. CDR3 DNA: TGTGCCAGCAGCGCGTTAGGGGGGACGGCTTTCTTT. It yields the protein CASSALGGTAFF.

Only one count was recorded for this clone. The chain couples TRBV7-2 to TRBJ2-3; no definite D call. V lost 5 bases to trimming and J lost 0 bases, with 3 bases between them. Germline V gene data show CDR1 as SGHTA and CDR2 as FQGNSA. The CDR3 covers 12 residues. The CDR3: CASSQSTDTQYF. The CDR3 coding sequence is TGTGCCAGCAGCCAAAGCACAGATACGCAGTATTTT.

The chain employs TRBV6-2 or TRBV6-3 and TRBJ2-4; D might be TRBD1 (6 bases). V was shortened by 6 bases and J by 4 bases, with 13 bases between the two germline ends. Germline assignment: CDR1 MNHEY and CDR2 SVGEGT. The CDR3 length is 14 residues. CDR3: CASSTTGPKNIQYF. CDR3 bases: TGTGCCAGCAGCACGACAGGCCCGAAAAACATTCAGTACTTC.

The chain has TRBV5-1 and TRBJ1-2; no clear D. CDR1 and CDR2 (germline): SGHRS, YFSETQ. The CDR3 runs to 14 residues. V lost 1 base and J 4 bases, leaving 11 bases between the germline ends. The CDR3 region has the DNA TGCGCCAGCAGCTTGATGGACGGCTCCTATGGCTACACCTTC. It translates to CASSLMDGSYGYTF.